This T cell receptor (beta chain) stems from a study of shared clonotypes between healthy human individuals. Sequencing was performed with immunoSEQ multiplex PCR; in TCRdb, only in-frame clones are kept and a portion is missing. The table includes over a million clones, roughly 97% detected once. Germline-derived CDR1 and CDR2 are SNHLY and FYNNEI. This CDR3 is built from 15 residues. Trimming removed 6 bases from V and 6 bases from J; junction bases left unmatched: 8. The TCR originated in a man aged 30-40 years in good health. V usage is TRBV2 and J usage is TRBJ2-3, with 11 bases that match TRBD2. Sequenced input: naive CD4+ T cells sorted from blood. Specified subset: CD45RA+ positively selected. Written as DNA, the CDR3 is TGTGCCAGCAGGGAGACTAGCGGGATCGGGGATACGCAGTATTTT. Protein: CASRETSGIGDTQYF.